This TCR beta chain was identified in a study of blood T cell repertoires in COVID-19. Background on the study: T cells, B-cell-depleted T cells, or PBMCs supplied cDNA or gDNA.

The table came from immunoSEQ multiplex PCR; TCRdb's copy has only in-frame clones and leaves some out. The table shows 35,000 to 50,000 clones, with about 85% occurring only once. Germline assignment: CDR1 SGHAT and CDR2 FQNNGV. Trimming removed 0 bases from V and 0 bases from J; junction bases left unmatched: 6. This CDR3 region has 19 residues. The sequence was collected from a man aged 60-69 years with acute or convalescent COVID-19. The chain joins TRBV11-2 to TRBJ2-1; TRBD2 agrees at 12 bases. Sequencing was performed on peripheral blood. The CDR3 coding sequence is TGTGCCAGCAGCTTAGACGGACTAGCGGGATGGGACTCCTACAATGAGCAGTTCTTC. It is translated as CASSLDGLAGWDSYNEQFF.